This TCR beta chain was observed in a study of cytomegalovirus exposure and HLA in healthy donors. As concerns this clone: The antigen remains undetermined.

60 Vbeta and 13 Jbeta primers were used in PCR. How the authors handled the data: Later, tens of millions of unique TCR beta chains were counted in an analysis, and 8.5 million to 13 million of them were shared. Here immunoSEQ multiplex PCR was the method, and the copy in TCRdb shows in-frame clones only, minus some. For V, J and clone size, that table is used; D and trimming come from the DNA. The sample lists 200,000 to 250,000 clones, approximately 81% occurring once. Notes on the study in general: It was reported in a later analysis that an Asian-associated ancestry cluster showed fewer N-insertions than the roughly 710-donor mean. The study listed 150 to 200 cytomegalovirus-associated TCR beta chains.

The CDR3 is 15 residues long. Trimming cost V 0 bases and J 6 bases, with 14 bases left between them. CDR1 and CDR2 (germline): SGHDN, FVKESK. Healthy donors of bone marrow made up the group. Input material: PBMCs. This sequence was found in a human donor in good health. The chain carries TRBV14 and TRBJ1-2; unclear D gene. CDR3 in amino acids: CASSQDLEGFHGYTF. DNA for the CDR3: TGTGCCAGCAGCCAAGATCTGGAGGGCTTTCATGGCTACACCTTC.